The 9 T cell receptor beta chains below all came from one sample that was sequenced in a study of cytomegalovirus exposure and HLA in healthy donors. With 60 Vbeta and 13 Jbeta primers, the PCR was carried out. Assay: immunoSEQ multiplex PCR; the TCRdb copy retains only in-frame clones and omits some. Of about 150,000 clones listed, less than 10% are singletons. The sequenced material came from PBMCs. All receptors come from a man in his fifties in good health and CMV-seronegative.

This clone was recorded a few times. The CDR3 protein is CASSPSRGRYEQYF. In nucleotides, the CDR3 is TGTGCCAGCAGCCCGAGCAGGGGCAGATACGAGCAGTACTTC. The chain combines TRBV4-2 with TRBJ2-7; possible D gene TRBD1, 6 bases. Trimming cost V 4 bases and J 4 bases, with 14 bases left between them. The CDR3 loop spans 14 amino acids. Per the germline V gene, CDR1 is LGHNA and CDR2 is YNFKEQ.

This clone was recorded a few times. V and J are TRBV11-2 and TRBJ1-1; D is unclear. Germline values: CDR1 SGHAT, CDR2 FQNNGV. The CDR3 runs to 14 residues. V shed 3 bases and J shed 0 bases, with 8 bases lying between them. CDR3 sequence: CASSFPDLNTEAFF. CDR3 in DNA: TGTGCCAGCAGCTTCCCAGACTTGAACACTGAAGCTTTCTTT.

The rearrangement joins TRBV6-6 to TRBJ1-1; 8 nucleotides line up with TRBD1. Trimming at V came to 2 bases and at J to 4 bases, leaving 9 bases not matched to a gene. In germline, CDR1 is MNHNY, CDR2 SVGAGI (reference sequence). The CDR3 length is 16 residues. This CDR3 is CASSYVGQGAGTEAFF. The CDR3 nucleotides are TGTGCCAGCAGTTACGTCGGTCAGGGGGCCGGCACTGAAGCTTTCTTT.

The chain is built from TRBV19 and TRBJ2-1; the D gene is possibly TRBD2 (6 bases). Trimming stripped 3 bases from V and 7 bases from J, with 16 bases between. CDR3 length: 15 residues. Germline V gene sequence: CDR1 LNHDA, CDR2 SQIVND (reference sequence). The CDR3 protein is CASSILAARRNEQFF. The CDR3 DNA reads as TGTGCCAGTAGTATCTTAGCGGCTCGAAGGAATGAGCAGTTCTTC.

There are a few counts of this clone. This rearrangement joins TRBV9 to TRBJ1-3, with D possibly TRBD1 on 5 matching bases. The CDR3 length is 13 residues. Trimming cost V 1 base and J 8 bases, with 10 bases left between them. The V gene's germline CDR1 is SGDLS and CDR2 YYNGEE. CDR3 sequence reads: CASSVLGVDTIYF. CDR3 nucleotides: TGTGCCAGCAGCGTATTAGGGGTCGACACCATATATTTT.

CDR3 loop: CSVGVAGANEQFF. The CDR3 DNA is TGCAGCGTTGGGGTAGCGGGAGCGAATGAGCAGTTCTTC. The chain employs TRBV29-1 and TRBJ2-1, with 9 bases matching TRBD2. V shed 4 bases, J shed 7 bases, and the junction held 5 bases outside the gene matches. This CDR3 is built from 13 residues. Germline V gene data show CDR1 as SQVTM and CDR2 as ANQGSEA.

This sequence joins TRBV7-3 and TRBJ2-3; D uncertain. V lost 3 bases, J lost 2 bases, and 9 bases lay in between. The CDR3 has 14 amino acids. The V gene's germline CDR1 is SGHTA and CDR2 FQGTGA. CDR3 bases: TGTGCCAGCAGCTTCGGGTCCACCACAGATACGCAGTATTTT. It codes for CASSFGSTTDTQYF.

This clone was seen more than once but under ten times. The chain carries TRBV7-9 and TRBJ1-1, with D unclear. This CDR3 is 14 amino acids long. Germline-derived CDR1 and CDR2 are SEHNR and FQNEAQ (reference sequence). Trimming pared 2 bases from V and 11 bases from J, leaving 18 bases between. The DNA for the CDR3 is TGTGCCAGCAGCTTACTTTCGACCGCCCTGGAGGCTTTCTTT. Its translation: CASSLLSTALEAFF.

This clone came up a few times. The chain couples TRBV28 to TRBJ1-2; the D is unclear. V lost 8 bases and J lost 3, with 13 bases in between. The length of the CDR3 is 13 residues. The germline V gene has CDR1 MDHEN and CDR2 SYDVKM. Here the CDR3 reads CASASTPDYGYTF. In nucleotides, the CDR3 is TGTGCCAGCGCGTCGACACCGGACTATGGCTACACCTTC.